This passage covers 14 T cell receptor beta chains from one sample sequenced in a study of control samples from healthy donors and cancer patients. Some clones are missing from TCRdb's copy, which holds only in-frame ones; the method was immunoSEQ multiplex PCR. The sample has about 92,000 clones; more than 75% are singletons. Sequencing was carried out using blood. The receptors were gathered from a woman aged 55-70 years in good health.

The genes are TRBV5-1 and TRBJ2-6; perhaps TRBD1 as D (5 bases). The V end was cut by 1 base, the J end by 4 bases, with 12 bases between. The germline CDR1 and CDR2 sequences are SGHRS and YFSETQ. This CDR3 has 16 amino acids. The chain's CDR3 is CASSLTLRGGANVLTF. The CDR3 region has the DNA TGCGCCAGCAGCTTGACCCTTAGGGGAGGGGCCAACGTCCTGACTTTC.

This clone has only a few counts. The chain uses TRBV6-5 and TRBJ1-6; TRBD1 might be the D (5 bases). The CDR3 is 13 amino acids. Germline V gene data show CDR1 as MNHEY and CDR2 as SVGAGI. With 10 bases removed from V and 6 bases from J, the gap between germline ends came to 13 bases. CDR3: CATRWDVNSPLHF. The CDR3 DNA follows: TGTGCCACTAGATGGGACGTTAATTCACCCCTCCACTTT.

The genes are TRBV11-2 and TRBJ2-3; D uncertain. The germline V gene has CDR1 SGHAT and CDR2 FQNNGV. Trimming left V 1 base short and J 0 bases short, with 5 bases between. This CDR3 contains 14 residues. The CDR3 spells CASSLVSSTDTQYF. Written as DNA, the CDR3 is TGTGCCAGCAGCTTAGTTAGCAGCACAGATACGCAGTATTTT.

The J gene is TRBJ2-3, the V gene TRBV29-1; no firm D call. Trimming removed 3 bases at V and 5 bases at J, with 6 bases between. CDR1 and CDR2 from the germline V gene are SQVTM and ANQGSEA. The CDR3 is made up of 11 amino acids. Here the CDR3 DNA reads TGCAGCGTTGATGAGATAGATACGCAGTATTTT. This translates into CSVDEIDTQYF.

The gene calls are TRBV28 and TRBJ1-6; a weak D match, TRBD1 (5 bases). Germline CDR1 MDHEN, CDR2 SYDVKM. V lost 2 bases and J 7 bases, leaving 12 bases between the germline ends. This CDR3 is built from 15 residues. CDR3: CASSLPGTGNSPLHF. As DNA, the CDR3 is TGTGCCAGCAGTTTACCCGGGACGGGCAATTCACCCCTCCACTTT.

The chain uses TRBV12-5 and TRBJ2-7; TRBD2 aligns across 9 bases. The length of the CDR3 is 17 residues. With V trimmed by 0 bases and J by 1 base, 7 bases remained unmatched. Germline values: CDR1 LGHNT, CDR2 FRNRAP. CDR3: CASGLVVASGASYEQYF. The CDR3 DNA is TGTGCTAGTGGTTTGGTAGTTGCTAGCGGGGCGTCCTACGAGCAGTACTTC.

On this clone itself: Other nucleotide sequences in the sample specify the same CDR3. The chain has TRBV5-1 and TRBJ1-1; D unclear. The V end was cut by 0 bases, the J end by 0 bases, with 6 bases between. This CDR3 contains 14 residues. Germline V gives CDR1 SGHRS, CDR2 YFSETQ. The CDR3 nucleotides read TGCGCCAGCAGCTTGGGACAAATGAACACTGAAGCTTTCTTT. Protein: CASSLGQMNTEAFF.

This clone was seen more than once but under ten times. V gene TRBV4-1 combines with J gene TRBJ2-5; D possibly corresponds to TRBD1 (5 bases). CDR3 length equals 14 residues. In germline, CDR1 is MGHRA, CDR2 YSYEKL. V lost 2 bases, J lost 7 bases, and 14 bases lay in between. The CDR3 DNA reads TGCGCCAGCAGCCAACCGCAGGTTCAGGGGACCCAGTACTTC. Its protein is CASSQPQVQGTQYF.

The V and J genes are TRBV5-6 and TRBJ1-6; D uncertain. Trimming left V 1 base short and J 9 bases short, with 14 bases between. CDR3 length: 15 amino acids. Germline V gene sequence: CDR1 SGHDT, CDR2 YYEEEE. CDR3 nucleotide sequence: TGTGCCAGCAGCTTGCCAGGAGCCAGTGTTTCACCCCTCCACTTT. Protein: CASSLPGASVSPLHF.

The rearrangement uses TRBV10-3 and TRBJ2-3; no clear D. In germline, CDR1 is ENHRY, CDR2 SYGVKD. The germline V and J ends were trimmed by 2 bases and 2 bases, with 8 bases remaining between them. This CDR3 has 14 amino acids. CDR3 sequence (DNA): TGTGCCATCAGTGAGACCCGGGCCACAGATACGCAGTATTTT. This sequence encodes CAISETRATDTQYF.

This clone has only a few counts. The CDR3 spells CASNPEGSNQPQHF. The CDR3 bases are TGTGCCAGCAACCCTGAGGGCAGCAATCAGCCCCAGCATTTT. The chain uses TRBV6-5 and TRBJ1-5, with no clear D. Germline assignment: CDR1 MNHEY and CDR2 SVGAGI. V was pared by 7 bases and J by 1 base, with 11 bases between. The CDR3 loop spans 14 amino acids.

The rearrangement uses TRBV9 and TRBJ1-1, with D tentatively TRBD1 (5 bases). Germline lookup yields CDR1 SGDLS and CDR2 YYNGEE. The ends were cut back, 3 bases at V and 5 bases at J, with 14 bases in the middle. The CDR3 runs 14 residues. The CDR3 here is CASSALGAGTEAFF. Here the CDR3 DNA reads TGTGCCAGCAGCGCCCTTGGGGCGGGGACTGAAGCTTTCTTT.

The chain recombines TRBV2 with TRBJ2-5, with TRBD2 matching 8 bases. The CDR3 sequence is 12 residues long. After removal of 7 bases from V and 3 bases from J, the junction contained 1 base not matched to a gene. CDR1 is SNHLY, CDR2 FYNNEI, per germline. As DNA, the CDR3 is TGTGCCAGCACACTAGCGGAAGAGACCCAGTACTTC. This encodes CASTLAEETQYF.

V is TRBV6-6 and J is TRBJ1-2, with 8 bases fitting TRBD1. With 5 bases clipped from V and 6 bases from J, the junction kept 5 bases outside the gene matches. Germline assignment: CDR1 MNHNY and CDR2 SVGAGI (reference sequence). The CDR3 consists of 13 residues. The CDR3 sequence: CASSTLDRDGYTF. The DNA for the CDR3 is TGTGCCAGCAGTACCCTGGACAGGGATGGCTACACCTTC.